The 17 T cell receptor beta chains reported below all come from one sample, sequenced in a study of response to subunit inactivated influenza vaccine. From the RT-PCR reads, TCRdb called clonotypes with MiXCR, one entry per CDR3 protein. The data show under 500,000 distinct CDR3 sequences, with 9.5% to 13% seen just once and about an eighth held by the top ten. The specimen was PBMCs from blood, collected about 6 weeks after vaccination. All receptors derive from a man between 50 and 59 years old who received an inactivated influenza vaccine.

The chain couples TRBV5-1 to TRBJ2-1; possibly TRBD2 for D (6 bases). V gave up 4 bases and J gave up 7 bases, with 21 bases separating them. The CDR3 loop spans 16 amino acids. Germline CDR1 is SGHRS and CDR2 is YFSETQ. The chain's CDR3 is CASSAQGRGLPNEQFF. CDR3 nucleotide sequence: TGCGCCAGCAGCGCCCAAGGACGTGGACTACCTAATGAGCAGTTCTTC.

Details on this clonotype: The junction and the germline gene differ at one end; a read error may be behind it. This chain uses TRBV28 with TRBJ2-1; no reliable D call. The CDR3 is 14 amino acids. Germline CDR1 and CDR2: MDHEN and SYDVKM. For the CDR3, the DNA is TGTACCAGCAGTTTAATTGAATTTGGAGCTGAGCAGTTCTTC. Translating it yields CTSSLIEFGAEQFF.

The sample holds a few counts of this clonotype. The CDR3 protein is CSARRGLHNQPQHF. DNA of the CDR3: TGCAGTGCTAGACGGGGACTACATAATCAGCCCCAGCATTTT. V is TRBV20-1 and J is TRBJ1-5, with D possibly TRBD1 on 5 matching bases. The CDR3 consists of 14 residues. The V gene lost 2 bases and the J gene lost 4 bases, with 12 bases spanning the gap. The germline CDR1 and CDR2 sequences are DFQATT and SNEGSKA (reference sequence).

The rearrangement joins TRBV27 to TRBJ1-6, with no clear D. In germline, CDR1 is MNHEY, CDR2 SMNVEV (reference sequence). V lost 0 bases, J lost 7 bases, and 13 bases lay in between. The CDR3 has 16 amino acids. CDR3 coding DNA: TGTGCCAGCAGTTTATCTATATGGTCCGGCAATTCACCCCTCCACTTT. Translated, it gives CASSLSIWSGNSPLHF.

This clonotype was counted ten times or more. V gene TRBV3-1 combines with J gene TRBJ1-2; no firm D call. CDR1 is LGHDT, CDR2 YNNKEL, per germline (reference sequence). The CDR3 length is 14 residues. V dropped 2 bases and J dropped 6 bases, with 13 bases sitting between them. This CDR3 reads CASSQTPRTDGYTF. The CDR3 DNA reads TGTGCCAGCAGCCAAACCCCCCGCACGGATGGCTACACCTTC.

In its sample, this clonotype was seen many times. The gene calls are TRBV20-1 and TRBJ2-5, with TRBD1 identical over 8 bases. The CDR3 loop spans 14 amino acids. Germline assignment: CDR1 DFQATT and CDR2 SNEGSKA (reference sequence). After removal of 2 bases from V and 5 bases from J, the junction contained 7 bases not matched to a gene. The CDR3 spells CSARRSGGLETQYF. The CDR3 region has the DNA TGCAGTGCTAGAAGGTCAGGGGGCCTGGAGACCCAGTACTTC.

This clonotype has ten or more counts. The CDR3 region is CAIRGQETQYF. CDR3 DNA: TGTGCCATCAGGGGACAAGAGACCCAGTACTTC. The V gene is TRBV10-3, the J gene TRBJ2-5, with D uncertain. The CDR3 has 11 residues. From germline, CDR1 is ENHRY and CDR2 SYGVKD. Trimming took off 6 bases at V and 2 bases at J, with 4 bases between the two ends.

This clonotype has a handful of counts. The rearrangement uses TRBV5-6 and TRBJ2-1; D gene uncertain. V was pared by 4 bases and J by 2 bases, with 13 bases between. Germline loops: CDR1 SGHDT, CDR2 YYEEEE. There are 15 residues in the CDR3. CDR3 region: CASSGPETPYNEQFF. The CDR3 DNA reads TGTGCCAGCAGCGGCCCGGAGACGCCCTACAATGAGCAGTTCTTC.

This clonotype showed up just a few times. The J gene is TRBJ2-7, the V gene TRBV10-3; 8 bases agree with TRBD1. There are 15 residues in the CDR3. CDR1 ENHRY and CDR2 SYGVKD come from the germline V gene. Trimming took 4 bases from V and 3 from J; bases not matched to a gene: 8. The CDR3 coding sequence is TGTGCCATCAGTGGTGGACAGGGCCCCCACTACGAGCAGTACTTC. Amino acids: CAISGGQGPHYEQYF.

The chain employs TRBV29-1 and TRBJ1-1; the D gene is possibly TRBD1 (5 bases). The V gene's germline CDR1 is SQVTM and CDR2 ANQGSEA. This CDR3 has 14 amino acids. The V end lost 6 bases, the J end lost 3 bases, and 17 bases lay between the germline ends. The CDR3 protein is CSVPSRWGDTEAFF. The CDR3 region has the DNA TGCAGCGTCCCGAGTAGGTGGGGGGACACTGAAGCTTTCTTT.

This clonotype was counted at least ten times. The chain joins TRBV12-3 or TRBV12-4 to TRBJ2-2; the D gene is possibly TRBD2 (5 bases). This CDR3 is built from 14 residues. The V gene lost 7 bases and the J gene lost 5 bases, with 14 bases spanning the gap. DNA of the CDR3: TGTGCCAGCACGGGGTCCCCTTTGACCGGGGAGCTGTTTTTT. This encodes CASTGSPLTGELFF.

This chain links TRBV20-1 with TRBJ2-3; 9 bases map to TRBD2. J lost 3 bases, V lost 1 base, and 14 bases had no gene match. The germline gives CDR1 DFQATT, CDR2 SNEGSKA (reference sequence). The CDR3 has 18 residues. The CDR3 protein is CSARGLGREGLVTDTQYF. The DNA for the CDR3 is TGCAGTGCTAGAGGCCTCGGGCGGGAGGGCCTAGTGACAGATACGCAGTATTTT.

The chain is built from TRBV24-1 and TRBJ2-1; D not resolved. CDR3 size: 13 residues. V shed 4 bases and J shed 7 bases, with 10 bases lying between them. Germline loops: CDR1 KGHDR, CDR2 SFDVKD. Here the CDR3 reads CATSDPLKNEQFF. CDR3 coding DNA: TGTGCCACCAGTGACCCCTTAAAAAATGAGCAGTTCTTC.

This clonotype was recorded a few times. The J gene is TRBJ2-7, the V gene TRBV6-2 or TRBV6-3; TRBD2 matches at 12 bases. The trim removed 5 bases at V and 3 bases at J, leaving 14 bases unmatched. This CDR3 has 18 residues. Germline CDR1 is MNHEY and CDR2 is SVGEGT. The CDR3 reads CASSRGTSGPPLGYEQYF. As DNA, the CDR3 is TGTGCCAGCAGTCGCGGGACTAGCGGGCCCCCCTTGGGCTACGAGCAGTACTTC.

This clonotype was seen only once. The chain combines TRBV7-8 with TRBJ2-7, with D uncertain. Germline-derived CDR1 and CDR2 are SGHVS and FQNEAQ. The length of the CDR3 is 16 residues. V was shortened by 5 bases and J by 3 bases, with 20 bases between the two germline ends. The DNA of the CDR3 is TGTGCCAGCAGCGACCAAGAGGTCCAGAGATACTACGAGCAGTACTTC. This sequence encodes CASSDQEVQRYYEQYF.

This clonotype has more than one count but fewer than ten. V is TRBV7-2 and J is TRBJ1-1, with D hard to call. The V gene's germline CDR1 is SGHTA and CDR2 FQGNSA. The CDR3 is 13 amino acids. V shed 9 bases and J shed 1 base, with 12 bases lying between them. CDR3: CASTPGGNTEAFF. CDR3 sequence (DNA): TGTGCCAGTACTCCAGGCGGGAACACTGAAGCTTTCTTT.

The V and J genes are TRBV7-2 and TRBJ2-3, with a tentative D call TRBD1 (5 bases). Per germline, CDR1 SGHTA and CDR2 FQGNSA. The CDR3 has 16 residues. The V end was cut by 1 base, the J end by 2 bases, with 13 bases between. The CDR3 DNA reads TGTGCCAGCAGCTTAGGGGGCGTCTACTCCACAGATACGCAGTATTTT. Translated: CASSLGGVYSTDTQYF.